These T cell receptor beta chains were read from a single sample in a study of blood T cell repertoires in COVID-19. Generated by immunoSEQ multiplex PCR, the TCRdb table keeps only in-frame clones and is missing some. The sample has some 180,000 clones; roughly 86% are singletons. The sequenced material came from peripheral blood. The receptors derive from a woman of 80 years or more with COVID-19, enrolled during active disease. Each CDR3 is given with its conserved first and last residue. The D gene is left open where the match is weak. The size field is filled for only some rows; it gives once, few, many or a size class.

TRBJ1-1,TRBV6-5,-,-,TGTGCCAGCAGGTCCGACAGACTGAACACTGAAGCTTTCTTT,CASRSDRLNTEAFF
TRBJ2-3,TRBV29-1,-,TRBD2,TGCAGCGTGACTAGCGGGCACACAGATACGCAGTATTTT,CSVTSGHTDTQYF
TRBJ1-5,TRBV6-2/TRBV6-3,once,-,TGTGCCAGCAGTTTCGAGACACCTAGCAATCAGCCCCAGCATTTT,CASSFETPSNQPQHF
TRBJ1-2,TRBV29-1,-,-,TGCAGCGTTGAAGGTGGAGGGATTGAAGGCTACACCTTC,CSVEGGGIEGYTF
TRBJ2-1,TRBV5-1,-,TRBD2,TGCGCCAGCAGCTTGGCGTTAGCTCTAGCGGGAGGGAAAAATGAGCAGTTCTTC,CASSLALALAGGKNEQFF
TRBJ1-5,TRBV6-2/TRBV6-3,-,TRBD1,TGTGCCAGCAGTTACAGGACAGGGTTTAGCAATCAGCCCCAGCATTTT,CASSYRTGFSNQPQHF
TRBJ1-2,TRBV3-1/TRBV3-2,-,-,TGTGCCAGCAGCCTTTCGACTGACTATGGCTACACCTTC,CASSLSTDYGYTF
TRBJ2-1,TRBV18,-,TRBD2,TGTGCCAGCAAGAGTCTAGCGGGAGACGGTAATGAGCAGTTCTTC,CASKSLAGDGNEQFF
TRBJ2-7,TRBV7-2,-,TRBD1,TGTGCCAGCAGGAGTGCCGGGACAGGGTGGTACGAGCAGTACTTC,CASRSAGTGWYEQYF
TRBJ1-6,TRBV19,-,-,TGTGCCAGTAGTCAGGGATGGAATTCACCCCTCCACTTT,CASSQGWNSPLHF
TRBJ1-3,TRBV28,-,-,TGTGCCAGCAGAGTTGACTTCTCTGGAAACACCATATATTTT,CASRVDFSGNTIYF
TRBJ1-4,TRBV5-1,-,-,TGCGCCAGCAGCTCCGGTTTGGCTAATGAAAAACTGTTTTTT,CASSSGLANEKLFF
TRBJ2-3,TRBV10-3,-,-,TGTGCCCTCACACTTAGCGTGACTGATACGCAGTATTTT,CALTLSVTDTQYF
TRBJ2-5,TRBV7-8,-,-,TGTGCCAGCAGGGTCCGGGGGTCAGAGTTGGAGACCCAGTACTTC,CASRVRGSELETQYF
TRBJ2-7,TRBV9,-,TRBD2,TGTGCCAGCAGCGGGGGACTAGCGGGAGCGATCCACGAGCAGTACTTC,CASSGGLAGAIHEQYF
TRBJ1-4,TRBV6-5,-,TRBD1,TGTGCCAGCAGAGCCGGGACAGGGAATGAAAAACTGTTTTTT,CASRAGTGNEKLFF
TRBJ1-1,TRBV9,-,-,TGTGCCAGCAGCACCGGGGACACTGAAGCTTTCTTT,CASSTGDTEAFF
TRBJ1-4,TRBV28,-,-,TGTGCCAGTACCGGTGTTTCGACTAATGAAAAACTGTTTTTT,CASTGVSTNEKLFF
TRBJ1-2,TRBV10-1,-,-,TGCGCCAGCAGTGAGAGGGGCCACCCGAGGAACTATGGCTACACCTTC,CASSERGHPRNYGYTF
TRBJ1-4,TRBV15,-,-,TGTGCCACCAGCAGACCCCGGGACATCAATGAAAAACTGTTTTTT,CATSRPRDINEKLFF
TRBJ1-4,TRBV4-2,once,-,TGTGCCAGCAGCTTCCAGGTCTCTAATGAAAAACTGTTTTTT,CASSFQVSNEKLFF
TRBJ1-2,TRBV7-3,-,TRBD1,TGTGCCAGCAGCTCCTCCGGGACAGGCCTTAACTATGGCTACACCTTC,CASSSSGTGLNYGYTF
TRBJ1-5,TRBV27,-,TRBD1,TGTGCCAGCAGTTTAAGGACAGGGGACGGCAATCAGCCCCAGCATTTT,CASSLRTGDGNQPQHF
TRBJ2-1,TRBV7-6,-,-,TGTGCCAGCAGCTTAGAAGGGGGAAGCTCCTACAATGAGCAGTTCTTC,CASSLEGGSSYNEQFF
TRBJ1-5,TRBV5-6,-,-,TGTGCCAGCAGCTTCGGGGAACGCAATCAGCCCCAGCATTTT,CASSFGERNQPQHF
TRBJ2-3,TRBV13,-,TRBD2,TGTGCCAGCAGCTACCAGCGGGGCTGGACAGATACGCAGTATTTT,CASSYQRGWTDTQYF
TRBJ1-6,TRBV28,-,-,TGTGCCAGCAGTACCGTTCCCAGAGGGAATTCACCCCTCCACTTT,CASSTVPRGNSPLHF
TRBJ2-7,TRBV11-2,few,TRBD2,TGTGCCAGCAGCTTAGAAGCGGGAGCAACCCACGAGCAGTACTTC,CASSLEAGATHEQYF
TRBJ2-7,TRBV11-1,-,-,TGTGCCAGCAGCTCCCGTTTGATCGGGGGCTACGAGCAGTACTTC,CASSSRLIGGYEQYF
TRBJ2-5,TRBV7-8,-,-,TGTGCCAGCAGCTTAGATGATCACGCGGTCCAAGAGACCCAGTACTTC,CASSLDDHAVQETQYF
TRBJ1-2,TRBV5-8,-,TRBD1,TGTGCCAGCAGCCCCCGAGGACAGGCAGCTAACTATGGCTACACCTTC,CASSPRGQAANYGYTF
TRBJ1-6,TRBV28,-,-,TGTGCCAGCGGGTACAGGGATTCACCCCTCCACTTT,CASGYRDSPLHF
TRBJ1-5,TRBV9,-,TRBD1,TGTGCCAGCAGCACATCAGGGGGCCGAGGTCAGCCCCAGCATTTT,CASSTSGGRGQPQHF
TRBJ2-1,TRBV5-1,-,TRBD1,TGCGCCAGCAGCTTGGAGGGACAGGGCTACAATGAGCAGTTCTTC,CASSLEGQGYNEQFF
TRBJ1-3,TRBV27,-,-,TGTGCCAGCAGTTTATCCAGGCCCTCGTCTGGAAACACCATATATTTT,CASSLSRPSSGNTIYF